What follows are 12 T cell receptor beta chains derived from one specimen sequenced in a study of human CD8 memory T cell subsets. The TCR beta sequencing libraries came from UMI-labeled 5' RACE. TCRdb reprocessed the 5' RACE reads, with one entry per CDR3 protein and no DNA. In total, the table holds fewer than 9,500 distinct CDR3 sequences. Sequenced input: CD8+ T cells from PBMCs. The origin of the receptors is a human donor in good health.

This chain links TRBV10-3 with TRBJ2-3; TCRdb's assignment of TRBD2 cannot be checked, as there is no DNA. The CDR3 loop spans 15 amino acids. Germline CDR1 ENHRY, CDR2 SYGVKD. The CDR3 is CAISSGLAGTDTQYF.

The rearrangement links TRBV7-8 to TRBJ2-7; there is no DNA to check the TCRdb D call of TRBD1. Per the germline V gene, CDR1 is SGHVS and CDR2 is FQNEAQ. The CDR3 totals 15 residues. CDR3 sequence reads: CASSPPTAGTYEQYF.

The chain couples TRBV27 to TRBJ2-1. The germline V gene has CDR1 MNHEY and CDR2 SMNVEV (reference sequence). The CDR3 contains 16 residues. The CDR3 loop reads CASSLSSADSYNEQFF.

V gene TRBV5-1 combines with J gene TRBJ2-3; TCRdb selects TRBD1, and the lack of DNA leaves this call unchecked. Germline values: CDR1 SGHRS, CDR2 YFSETQ. CDR3 length equals 13 residues. The CDR3 sequence is CASGRDPTDTQYF.

The rearrangement joins TRBV7-3 to TRBJ2-1. The CDR3 sequence is 13 residues long. The germline V gene has CDR1 SGHTA and CDR2 FQGTGA. CDR3 amino acids: CASSLSDYNEQFF. Complete variable domain (other parts from reference TRBV7-3 and TRBJ2-1): GAGVSQTPSNKVTEKGKYVELRCDPISGHTALYWYRQSLGQGPEFLIYFQGTGAADDSGLPNDRFFAVRPEGSVSTLKIQRTERGDSAVYLCASSLSDYNEQFFGPGTRLTVL.

The chain links TRBV25-1 to TRBJ2-7; TCRdb proposes TRBD2, but this gene call is untestable without DNA. There are 15 residues in the CDR3. CDR1 MGHDK and CDR2 SYGVNS come from the germline V gene. This CDR3 is CASSPGLAGSYEQYF.

This chain connects TRBV7-9 to TRBJ1-4; TCRdb returns TRBD1, unconfirmable since there is no DNA. From germline, CDR1 is SEHNR and CDR2 FQNEAQ (reference sequence). The CDR3 length is 15 residues. The CDR3 sequence is CASRSRDRANEKLFF.

V and J are TRBV7-8 and TRBJ1-2; TCRdb gives TRBD1 as the D gene, but with no DNA this cannot be confirmed. Germline loops: CDR1 SGHVS, CDR2 FQNEAQ. CDR3 size: 13 residues. The CDR3 sequence: CASSSRTYYGYTF.

The CDR3 here is CASSFTPGRDTQYF. The genes are TRBV12-3 or TRBV12-4 and TRBJ2-3; TCRdb proposes TRBD1, but this gene call is untestable without DNA. The CDR3 contains 14 residues.

This clonotype registers medium-sized by frequency. The V call is TRBV29-1, the J call TRBJ2-3; TCRdb picks TRBD2, but there is no DNA to check that call. The germline V gene has CDR1 SQVTM and CDR2 ANQGSEA. This CDR3 comprises 14 residues. This CDR3 reads CSVERGGWADTQYF.

The chain couples TRBV2 to TRBJ2-5; TCRdb's D call of TRBD2 is untestable without DNA. Germline CDR1 reads SNHLY; CDR2 reads FYNNEI. The CDR3 sequence is 16 residues long. The CDR3 here is CASRAPGLADQETQYF.

The chain joins TRBV27 to TRBJ2-5; the TRBD2 assignment by TCRdb is unverifiable without DNA. Germline-derived CDR1 and CDR2 are MNHEY and SMNVEV (reference sequence). There are 14 residues in the CDR3. The chain's CDR3 is CASSSPALSETQYF.